The 6 T cell receptor beta chains below come from one sample, sequenced in a study of shared clonotypes between healthy human individuals. The table came from immunoSEQ multiplex PCR; TCRdb's copy has only in-frame clones and leaves some out. The table has more than 450,000 clones, 70% to 80% seen once. The sample taken for sequencing was PBMCs. Source of these receptors: a woman aged 40 to 50 in good health. Some clones in this sample may be carry-over from other donors' samples.

The chain recombines TRBV11-3 with TRBJ2-1, with no clear D. CDR1 SGHNT and CDR2 YENEEA come from the germline V gene. The CDR3 totals 15 residues. Trimming pared 7 bases from V and 0 bases from J, leaving 13 bases between. This chain's CDR3 is CASNYVQGSYNEQFF. CDR3 bases: TGTGCCAGCAACTATGTACAAGGCTCCTACAATGAGCAGTTCTTC.

The chain is built from TRBV30 and TRBJ2-7, with D perhaps TRBD2 (6 bases). Looked up from germline, CDR1 is GTSNPN and CDR2 is SVGIG (reference sequence). Trimming cost V 2 bases and J 9 bases, with 17 bases left between them. The CDR3 covers 13 residues. This chain's CDR3 is CAWSLRDRERQYF. The CDR3, as DNA: TGTGCCTGGAGTTTGCGGGATAGGGAGCGGCAGTACTTC.

The J gene is TRBJ1-2, the V gene TRBV6-5; TRBD1 is a possible D gene (6 bases). The CDR3 has 12 residues. Germline loops: CDR1 MNHEY, CDR2 SVGAGI. V was cut by 4 bases and J by 8 bases, with 11 bases left in between. CDR3 nucleotide sequence: TGTGCCAGCAGTTCGACAGGTCAGGGCTACACCTTC. Its protein product is CASSSTGQGYTF.

The rearrangement uses TRBV6-4 and TRBJ2-3; the match to TRBD2 covers 8 bases. CDR1 MRHNA and CDR2 SNTAGT come from the germline V gene. CDR3 length: 15 residues. The J segment lost 4 bases and the V segment lost 2 bases, leaving 5 bases of the junction unmatched. DNA of the CDR3: TGTGCCAGCAGTGACGGGAGCGGGAGTGCAGATACGCAGTATTTT. Its protein is CASSDGSGSADTQYF.

As DNA, the CDR3 is TGTGCCAGCAGACCCGGACTAGCGGTAGGTGAGCAGTTCTTC. Translating it yields CASRPGLAVGEQFF. The chain uses TRBV7-2 and TRBJ2-1; 10 nucleotides align to TRBD2. The germline gives CDR1 SGHTA, CDR2 FQGNSA. This CDR3 is 14 amino acids long. The ends lost 6 bases at V and 9 bases at J; junction bases unmatched: 8.

V usage is TRBV7-8 and J usage is TRBJ1-4, with D possibly TRBD1 on 6 matching bases. The CDR3 sequence is 14 residues long. In germline, CDR1 is SGHVS, CDR2 FQNEAQ. V was trimmed by 4 bases and J by 7 bases, leaving 13 bases between them. CDR3: CASSSGARVEKLFF. CDR3 nucleotides: TGTGCCAGCAGCTCAGGGGCGCGGGTTGAAAAACTGTTTTTT. Full variable domain (remainder filled in from reference TRBV7-8 and TRBJ1-4): GAGVSQSPRYKVAKRGQDVALRCDPISGHVSLFWYQQALGQGPEFLTYFQNEAQLDKSGLPSDRFFAERPEGSVSTLKIQRTQQEDSAVYLCASSSGARVEKLFFGSGTQLSVL.